These 27 T cell receptor beta chains came from one sample sequenced in a study of shared clonotypes between healthy human individuals. Produced via immunoSEQ multiplex PCR; TCRdb's table is partial and in-frame only. The sample yields approximately 110,000 clones, around 64% seen once. The sequenced material came from memory CD8+ T cells sorted from blood. Indicated subset: CD45RO+ cells pooled with CCR7-negative TemRA cells. The receptor set was obtained from a woman under 40 in good health.

This clone was seen a single time. V gene TRBV6-5 combines with J gene TRBJ2-2, with D tentatively TRBD2 (5 bases). Trimming removed 6 bases at V and 6 bases at J, with 17 bases between. The germline V gene has CDR1 MNHEY and CDR2 SVGAGI. The CDR3 has 15 residues. The CDR3 DNA reads TGTGCCAGCAGGGAGGATGAGAGGGCCCCCGGGGAGCTGTTTTTT. Translated, it gives CASREDERAPGELFF.

This clone came up many times. The CDR3 DNA is TGTGCCAGTAGTATAGGAGCGTCCCCCTCCTACGAGCAGTACTTC. Translating it yields CASSIGASPSYEQYF. The chain combines TRBV19 with TRBJ2-5; D gene unclear. TRBJ2-7 matches the DNA end more closely, so the J call is doubtful. CDR3 length equals 15 residues. Germline-derived CDR1 and CDR2 are LNHDA and SQIVND (reference sequence).

V and J are TRBV5-6 and TRBJ2-1, with 8 bases lining up with TRBD1. The junction had 11 bases not matched to a gene; V was cut back by 4 bases and J by 8 bases. The CDR3 has 15 residues. Germline V gene data show CDR1 as SGHDT and CDR2 as YYEEEE. The CDR3 nucleotides are TGTGCCAGCAGCATTCATGGGGCAGGGGGCGATGAGCAGTTCTTC. This codes for CASSIHGAGGDEQFF.

This chain connects TRBV5-1 to TRBJ2-7; D is unresolved. The CDR3 covers 15 residues. Germline CDR1 SGHRS, CDR2 YFSETQ. V was pared by 0 bases and J by 2 bases, with 12 bases between. The CDR3: CASSLDLGLTYEQYF. For the CDR3, the DNA is TGCGCCAGCAGCTTGGATCTCGGGCTGACCTACGAGCAGTACTTC.

The rearrangement links TRBV28 to TRBJ2-7, with D unresolved. This CDR3 is 16 amino acids long. Trimming cost V 6 bases and J 0 bases, with 18 bases left between them. From germline, CDR1 is MDHEN and CDR2 SYDVKM. The CDR3 nucleotides read TGTGCCAGCAGACCCCAACGACTCGGAAGCTCCTACGAGCAGTACTTC. This gives the protein CASRPQRLGSSYEQYF.

Comment on this clone: This may arise from a read error, as a much more abundant clone is one base away. The chain recombines TRBV9 with TRBJ2-3, with D maybe TRBD2 (5 bases). The V end was cut by 7 bases, the J end by 5 bases, with 17 bases between. Germline lookup yields CDR1 SGDLS and CDR2 YYNGEE. CDR3 length: 14 amino acids. The CDR3 DNA sequence: TGTGCCAGCTCGGGGATAGGGCTGGGAGATACGCAGTATTTT. Its translation: CASSGIGLGDTQYF.

V gene TRBV25-1 combines with J gene TRBJ2-7, with D hard to call. V shed 3 bases and J shed 8 bases, with 8 bases lying between them. The length of the CDR3 is 11 residues. Looked up from germline, CDR1 is MGHDK and CDR2 is SYGVNS. The CDR3: CASSDHRQQYF. CDR3 sequence (DNA): TGTGCCAGCAGTGATCACCGGCAGCAGTACTTC.

This chain uses TRBV9 with TRBJ2-5; 11 bases line up with TRBD1. V lost 2 bases, J lost 4 bases, and 4 bases stayed unmatched. The CDR3 covers 15 residues. From germline, CDR1 is SGDLS and CDR2 YYNGEE. The CDR3 nucleotides are TGTGCCAGCAGCGTGGGACAGGGGGAATTAGAGACCCAGTACTTC. Protein: CASSVGQGELETQYF.

At least ten counts were recorded for this clone. The chain is built from TRBV4-3 and TRBJ2-2; D unclear. The CDR3 is made up of 13 amino acids. V was cut by 4 bases and J by 5 bases, with 8 bases left in between. In germline, CDR1 is LGHNA, CDR2 YSLEER. The CDR3 spells CASSLEGTGELFF. The DNA for the CDR3 is TGCGCCAGCAGCCTAGAAGGAACCGGGGAGCTGTTTTTT.

The rearrangement joins TRBV5-1 to TRBJ1-5; D is ambiguous. With 0 bases removed from V and 5 bases from J, the gap between germline ends came to 12 bases. Per the germline V gene, CDR1 is SGHRS and CDR2 is YFSETQ. The CDR3 runs to 15 residues. Here the CDR3 reads CASSLGAIGDQPQHF. In DNA form, the CDR3 reads TGCGCCAGCAGCTTGGGGGCGATTGGGGATCAGCCCCAGCATTTT.

This clone was recorded once. The gene calls are TRBV5-6 and TRBJ1-1; D unclear. Trimming pared 5 bases from V and 7 bases from J, leaving 15 bases between. The CDR3 has 13 amino acids. Germline V gene data show CDR1 as SGHDT and CDR2 as YYEEEE. CDR3 DNA: TGTGCCAGCAGTTCAGACCTAGACGGTGAAGCTTTCTTT. Protein: CASSSDLDGEAFF.

There are many counts of this clone. This chain uses TRBV6-5 with TRBJ2-1; D unclear. V was shortened by 5 bases and J by 0 bases, with 11 bases between the two germline ends. The CDR3 is 15 residues long. Per the germline V gene, CDR1 is MNHEY and CDR2 is SVGAGI. The CDR3 nucleotides read TGTGCCAGCAGTGCCTTCCGAGGCTCCTACAATGAGCAGTTCTTC. Protein: CASSAFRGSYNEQFF.

Many counts were recorded for this clone. The chain couples TRBV6-1 to TRBJ2-7; D possibly uses TRBD1 or TRBD2 (5 bases each). V was clipped by 7 bases and J by 5 bases, with 15 bases between them. The germline V gene encodes CDR1 MNHNS and CDR2 SASEGT. The CDR3 loop spans 13 amino acids. The CDR3 nucleotides are TGTGCCAGCACGCCTTTGTGGGGGAACGAGCAGTACTTC. It yields the protein CASTPLWGNEQYF.

The chain uses TRBV6-5 and TRBJ2-2; D is unresolved. This CDR3 comprises 14 residues. V lost 6 bases to trimming and J lost 8 bases, with 16 bases between them. CDR1 and CDR2 (germline): MNHEY, SVGAGI. CDR3 nucleotide sequence: TGTGCCAGCAGCCACGAGTCTCGATCGGGGGAGCTGTTTTTT. It is translated as CASSHESRSGELFF.

V is TRBV5-4 and J is TRBJ2-5; D remains unclear. In germline, CDR1 is SGHNT, CDR2 YYREEE (reference sequence). This CDR3 contains 13 residues. With 0 bases removed from V and 2 bases from J, the gap between germline ends came to 5 bases. As DNA, the CDR3 is TGTGCCAGCAGCTTGGCCCTTCAAGAGACCCAGTACTTC. The encoded protein is CASSLALQETQYF.

The chain couples TRBV10-1 to TRBJ2-5; D is possibly TRBD2 (5 bases). Germline lookup yields CDR1 WNHNN and CDR2 SYGVQD (reference sequence). V was cut by 4 bases and J by 5 bases, with 11 bases left in between. The CDR3 loop spans 13 amino acids. CDR3 nucleotides: TGCGCCAGCAGTGTAACTTCGGGGGAGACCCAGTACTTC. Translation: CASSVTSGETQYF.

The J gene is TRBJ1-1, the V gene TRBV10-2, with TRBD1 as a possible D gene (6 bases). The CDR3 consists of 15 residues. Germline V gene sequence: CDR1 WSHSY, CDR2 SAAADI. V was shortened by 7 bases and J by 4 bases, with 19 bases between the two germline ends. This chain's CDR3 is CASTEWGRTGTEAFF. In DNA, the CDR3 is TGCGCCAGCACTGAATGGGGGCGCACGGGCACTGAAGCTTTCTTT.

V gene TRBV9 combines with J gene TRBJ1-2, with 8 nucleotides matching TRBD1. V dropped 1 base and J dropped 8; count of bases not matched to a gene: 10. This CDR3 comprises 15 residues. CDR1 and CDR2 (germline): SGDLS, YYNGEE. The CDR3, as DNA: TGTGCCAGCAGCGTATGGGCAGGGGGCGGGAAGGGCTACACCTTC. It specifies CASSVWAGGGKGYTF. Based on the CDR3 plus reference TRBV9 and TRBJ1-2, the full variable domain is DSGVTQTPKHLITATGQRVTLRCSPRSGDLSVYWYQQSLDQGLQFLIQYYNGEERAKGNILERFSAQQFPDLHSELNLSSLELGDSALYFCASSVWAGGGKGYTFGSGTRLTVV.

The V call is TRBV7-9, the J call TRBJ2-1, with D possibly TRBD2 on 5 matching bases. The germline V gene encodes CDR1 SEHNR and CDR2 FQNEAQ (reference sequence). The CDR3 contains 16 residues. The V gene lost 3 bases and the J gene lost 4 bases, with 16 bases spanning the gap. In DNA, the CDR3 is TGTGCCAGCAGCTTCCCCCTGCGGGCTTGGTACAATGAGCAGTTCTTC. Amino acid sequence: CASSFPLRAWYNEQFF.

In this sample, this clone turned up a few times. This sequence joins TRBV9 and TRBJ2-2; D is unresolved. V gave up 1 base and J gave up 5 bases, with 6 bases separating them. Germline lookup yields CDR1 SGDLS and CDR2 YYNGEE. This CDR3 spans 13 amino acids. For the CDR3, the DNA is TGTGCCAGCAGCGTAATTAGTACCGGGGAGCTGTTTTTT. Translating it yields CASSVISTGELFF.

The V gene is TRBV18, the J gene TRBJ2-7, with D unclear. The CDR3 runs 13 residues. Trimming took 1 base from V and 12 from J, leaving 16 bases between them. In germline, CDR1 is KGHSH, CDR2 LQKENI. CDR3: CASSPQRLEPLYF. In DNA form, the CDR3 reads TGTGCCAGCTCACCACAGAGGCTCGAGCCCCTGTACTTC.

V usage is TRBV25-1 and J usage is TRBJ2-7; 9 bases match TRBD1. Unmatched junction bases numbered 11, after V lost 2 bases and J lost 3 bases. Germline V gene lookup returns CDR1 MGHDK and CDR2 SYGVNS. The CDR3 runs to 17 residues. The CDR3 spells CASSETKYRDRVYEQYF. Written as DNA, the CDR3 is TGTGCCAGCAGTGAAACTAAGTACCGGGACAGGGTCTACGAGCAGTACTTC.

This clone was seen only a few times. The chain has TRBV6-6 and TRBJ1-2; unclear D gene. The CDR3 is made up of 13 amino acids. Germline V gives CDR1 MNHNY, CDR2 SVGAGI (reference sequence). V was shortened by 11 bases and J by 2 bases, with 15 bases between the two germline ends. The CDR3 spells CAGGDGTNYGYTF. The CDR3 DNA follows: TGTGCCGGAGGCGACGGAACAAACTATGGCTACACCTTC.

The chain links TRBV4-2 to TRBJ2-2, with D unclear. This CDR3 is 15 amino acids long. V was clipped by 4 bases and J by 6 bases, with 15 bases between them. Germline V gives CDR1 LGHNA, CDR2 YNFKEQ. The CDR3 is CASSPLPDMPGELFF. In DNA form, the CDR3 reads TGTGCCAGCAGCCCCCTTCCAGACATGCCCGGGGAGCTGTTTTTT.

The chain is built from TRBV7-8 and TRBJ2-7, with D possibly being TRBD1 or TRBD2 (5 bases each). The CDR3 spans 12 residues. V was cut by 3 bases and J by 6 bases, with 9 bases left in between. Germline V CDR1 and CDR2: SGHVS, FQNEAQ. The CDR3 spells CASSFSGREQYF. The CDR3 coding sequence is TGTGCCAGCAGCTTCTCGGGACGCGAGCAGTACTTC.

The genes are TRBV4-1 and TRBJ1-1, with a possible D match to TRBD1 (5 bases). The CDR3 covers 14 residues. The germline V gene encodes CDR1 MGHRA and CDR2 YSYEKL. V lost 4 bases to trimming and J lost 2 bases, with 11 bases between them. CDR3 nucleotides: TGCGCCAGCAGCCCCTCGCAGGGCAACACTGAAGCTTTCTTT. This translates into CASSPSQGNTEAFF.

This clone occurred a few times. The gene calls are TRBV4-2 and TRBJ2-5, with 13 positions matching TRBD2. Germline V CDR1 and CDR2: LGHNA, YNFKEQ. CDR3 length equals 16 residues. V shed 0 bases and J 11 bases; nucleotides not matched to a gene: 9. CDR3 in DNA: TGTGCCAGCAGCCAAGATCAACTAGCGGGAGGGCGGGAGCAGTACTTC. As protein: CASSQDQLAGGREQYF.